This T cell receptor beta chain was sequenced during a study of cytomegalovirus exposure and HLA in healthy donors. Study-wide points: Within a later analysis, the majority of CMV-associated TCR beta chains appeared HLA-restricted. Reportedly, TCR beta sequences accurately predicted HLA-A and HLA-B alleles in most subjects.

Vbeta (60) and Jbeta (13) primers were used in the PCR. Libraries were prepared by immunoSEQ multiplex PCR; TCRdb keeps only in-frame clonotypes and omits some of them. The sample records some 190,000 clones, approximately 80% being singletons. As to this clone: Its cognate antigen is unknown.

V was shortened by 4 bases and J by 1 base, with 16 bases between the two germline ends. The CDR3 runs 16 residues. CDR1 and CDR2 (germline): SGHRS, YFSETQ. This TCR derives from a man aged 18 to 30 in good health and CMV-seronegative. This chain uses TRBV5-1 with TRBJ2-3; maybe TRBD2 (7 bases). The sequencing sample was made of PBMCs. The CDR3: CASSPAGGAGTDTQYF. Here the CDR3 DNA reads TGCGCCAGCAGCCCGGCTGGGGGGGCAGGCACAGATACGCAGTATTTT.